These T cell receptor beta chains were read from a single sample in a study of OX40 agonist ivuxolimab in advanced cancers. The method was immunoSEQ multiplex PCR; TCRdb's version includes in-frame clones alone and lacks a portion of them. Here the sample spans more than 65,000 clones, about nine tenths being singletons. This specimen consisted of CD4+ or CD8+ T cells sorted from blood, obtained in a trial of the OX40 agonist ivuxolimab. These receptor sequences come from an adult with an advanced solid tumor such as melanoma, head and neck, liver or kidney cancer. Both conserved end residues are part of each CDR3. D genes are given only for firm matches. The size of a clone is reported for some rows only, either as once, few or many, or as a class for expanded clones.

CAWSATSYNEQFF	TGTGCCTGGAGCGCCACCTCCTACAATGAGCAGTTCTTC	TRBV30	NA	NA	TRBJ2-1
CASSLAGSGAPETQYF	TGTGCCAGCAGCTTGGCGGGTAGCGGGGCCCCAGAGACCCAGTACTTC	TRBV5-5	NA	TRBD2	TRBJ2-5
CASTGQMNTEAFF	TGTGCCAGTACGGGACAGATGAACACTGAAGCTTTCTTT	TRBV6-6	once	TRBD1	TRBJ1-1
CASSSRTGNTEAFF	TGTGCCAGCAGCTCTCGGACGGGGAACACTGAAGCTTTCTTT	TRBV9	NA	NA	TRBJ1-1
CASSASGSSTDTQYF	TGTGCCAGCAGTGCCTCGGGGTCTAGCACAGATACGCAGTATTTT	TRBV25-1	NA	NA	TRBJ2-3
CASKGDGTVYTQYF	TGTGCCAGCAAGGGAGATGGGACAGTATATACGCAGTATTTT	TRBV2	NA	TRBD1	TRBJ2-3
CASSLAGGPLYNEQFF	TGTGCCAGCAGCTTAGCCGGGGGGCCCCTATACAATGAGCAGTTCTTC	TRBV7-3	NA	NA	TRBJ2-1
CSARFVDGAFF	TGCAGTGCTAGATTTGTGGATGGAGCTTTCTTT	TRBV20-1	NA	NA	TRBJ1-1
CASSYGGGLTSPLHF	TGTGCCAGCAGTTACGGAGGGGGCCTTACTTCACCCCTCCACTTT	TRBV10-3	NA	TRBD1	TRBJ1-6
CASSPGQGNGEKLFF	TGCGCCAGCAGCCCGGGACAGGGAAACGGGGAAAAACTGTTTTTT	TRBV5-1	NA	TRBD1	TRBJ1-4
CSATQGVETQYF	TGCAGCGCAACACAGGGTGTGGAGACCCAGTACTTC	TRBV29-1	NA	NA	TRBJ2-5
CASNERVAGRETQYF	TGTGCCAGCAACGAGAGAGTAGCGGGGCGAGAGACCCAGTACTTC	TRBV6-6	NA	TRBD2	TRBJ2-5
CASSFSGGYTDTQYF	TGTGCCAGCAGCTTCTCAGGGGGCTACACAGATACGCAGTATTTT	TRBV11-2	NA	TRBD1	TRBJ2-3
CASNPGQGFETQYF	TGCGCCAGCAATCCGGGACAGGGGTTTGAGACCCAGTACTTC	TRBV10-1	NA	TRBD1	TRBJ2-5
CASLLDRGTEAFF	TGTGCCAGCCTCCTTGACAGGGGCACTGAAGCTTTCTTT	TRBV6-5	NA	TRBD1	TRBJ1-1
CASSSRGQGSTIYF	TGTGCCAGCAGCTCCCGCGGACAGGGGTCCACCATATATTTT	TRBV6-5	once	TRBD1	TRBJ1-3
CASSIAGQLSGNTIYF	TGTGCCAGCAGCATTGCGGGACAGCTCTCTGGAAACACCATATATTTT	TRBV5-4	NA	TRBD1	TRBJ1-3
CASSQLVPGRGMNTEAFF	TGCGCCAGCAGTCAGTTGGTTCCGGGGCGGGGTATGAACACTGAAGCTTTCTTT	TRBV23-1	NA	NA	TRBJ1-1
CASSLEGSGNQPQHF	TGTGCCAGCAGCTTAGAGGGTAGCGGCAATCAGCCCCAGCATTTT	TRBV7-9	NA	NA	TRBJ1-5
CASSYPREMNTEAFF	TGTGCCAGCAGTTACCCCAGGGAAATGAACACTGAAGCTTTCTTT	TRBV6-5	NA	NA	TRBJ1-1
CASSLGQGAINSPLHF	TGCGCCAGCAGCCTAGGACAGGGGGCGATAAATTCACCCCTCCACTTT	TRBV5-1	NA	TRBD1	TRBJ1-6
CASSSSGGNYGYTF	TGCGCCAGCAGCTCTTCCGGGGGGAACTATGGCTACACCTTC	TRBV5-1	NA	NA	TRBJ1-2
CASKRRENVQPQHF	TGTGCCAGCAAAAGGAGGGAAAACGTTCAGCCCCAGCATTTT	TRBV6-5	NA	NA	TRBJ1-5
CASSVGGTGAHEQYF	TGTGCCAGCAGCGTAGGGGGGACAGGGGCCCACGAGCAGTACTTC	TRBV9	NA	TRBD1	TRBJ2-7
CASSPDPSGANTDTQYF	TGCGCCAGCAGCCCCGACCCTTCGGGGGCAAACACAGATACGCAGTATTTT	TRBV5-1	NA	NA	TRBJ2-3
CASSLSTGASYEQYF	TGTGCCAGCAGCTTATCGACAGGGGCCTCCTACGAGCAGTACTTC	TRBV11-2	NA	TRBD1	TRBJ2-7
CASSSTRPYEQYF	TGTGCCAGCAGCTCCACGAGGCCCTACGAGCAGTACTTC	TRBV11-2	NA	NA	TRBJ2-7
CASSFRGGETQYF	TGTGCCAGCAGCTTCAGGGGGGGAGAGACCCAGTACTTC	TRBV5-4	NA	NA	TRBJ2-5
CASSRDRGYGYTF	TGTGCCAGCAGCCGGGACAGGGGCTATGGCTACACCTTC	TRBV5-6	NA	TRBD1	TRBJ1-2
CASSSWTGGYGYTF	TGTGCCAGCAGCAGCTGGACAGGGGGTTATGGCTACACCTTC	TRBV6-1	NA	TRBD1	TRBJ1-2
CSVSYRGRSYEQYF	TGCAGCGTTTCTTACAGGGGGCGATCCTACGAGCAGTACTTC	TRBV29-1	NA	TRBD1	TRBJ2-7
CASSQDRGSEAFF	TGTGCCAGCAGCCAAGACAGGGGCTCTGAAGCTTTCTTT	TRBV6-4	NA	TRBD1	TRBJ1-1
CASSFRGPGTDSTDTQYF	TGCGCCAGCAGCTTTAGGGGCCCCGGGACAGATAGCACAGATACGCAGTATTTT	TRBV5-1	NA	TRBD1	TRBJ2-3
CAIRANQNEQFF	TGTGCCATCCGAGCGAATCAAAATGAGCAGTTCTTC	TRBV10-3	NA	NA	TRBJ2-1
CASTTAGGGGYTF	TGTGCCAGCACGACAGCAGGGGGTGGTGGCTACACCTTC	TRBV6-5	few	TRBD1	TRBJ1-2
CASSLGPNTGELFF	TGTGCCAGCAGCTTAGGTCCGAACACCGGGGAGCTGTTTTTT	TRBV11-3	NA	NA	TRBJ2-2
CASSPDYTTGELFF	TGTGCCAGCAGCCCTGACTACACCACCGGGGAGCTGTTTTTT	TRBV28	NA	NA	TRBJ2-2
CASSFQGSDYGYTF	TGTGCCAGCAGCTTCCAGGGATCGGACTATGGCTACACCTTC	TRBV7-2	NA	NA	TRBJ1-2
CSVGGTALNYGYTF	TGCAGCGTTGGAGGGACAGCCCTTAACTATGGCTACACCTTC	TRBV29-1	NA	TRBD1	TRBJ1-2
CASSQEGPATEAFF	TGCGCCAGCAGCCAAGAAGGTCCGGCCACTGAAGCTTTCTTT	TRBV4-1	medium-sized	NA	TRBJ1-1
CSARTSEKLFF	TGCAGTGCTCGGACCTCTGAAAAACTGTTTTTT	TRBV20-1	NA	NA	TRBJ1-4
CASSFQGNTEAFF	TGTGCCAGCAGCTTTCAGGGGAACACTGAAGCTTTCTTT	TRBV11-3	NA	NA	TRBJ1-1
CASSIAGGDTEAFF	TGTGCCAGTAGTATTGCAGGGGGAGACACTGAAGCTTTCTTT	TRBV19	NA	TRBD1	TRBJ1-1